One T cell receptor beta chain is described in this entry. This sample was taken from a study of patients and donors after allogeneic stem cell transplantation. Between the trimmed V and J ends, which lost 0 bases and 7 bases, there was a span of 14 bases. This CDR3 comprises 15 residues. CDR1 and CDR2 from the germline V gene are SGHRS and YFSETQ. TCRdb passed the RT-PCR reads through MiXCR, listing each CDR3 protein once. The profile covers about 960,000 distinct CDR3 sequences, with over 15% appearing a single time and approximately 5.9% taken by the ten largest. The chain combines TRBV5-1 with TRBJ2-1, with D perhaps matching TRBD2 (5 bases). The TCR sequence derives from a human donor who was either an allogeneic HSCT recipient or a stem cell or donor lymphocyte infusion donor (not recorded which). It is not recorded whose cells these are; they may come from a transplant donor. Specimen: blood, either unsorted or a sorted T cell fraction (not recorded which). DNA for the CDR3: TGCGCCAGCAGCTTGGTGGCGGGTGCCCCTAATGAGCAGTTCTTC. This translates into CASSLVAGAPNEQFF.